The 30 T cell receptor beta chains in this list originate from one sample, sequenced in a study of blood T cells in healthy people across ages. The second PCR ran about 6 to 12 cycles with a sample-barcoded 5' primer and J-beta primers. TCRdb passed the 5' RACE reads through MiXCR, listing each CDR3 protein once. The sample yields about 1.4 million distinct CDR3 sequences, 59% seen once. Sequencing was performed on blood. These receptors all come from a man aged 18 to 29 in good health.

The CDR3 sequence: CSVGSRNPYEQYF. CDR3 nucleotides: TGCAGCGTTGGATCCAGGAACCCCTACGAGCAGTACTTC. V usage is TRBV29-1 and J usage is TRBJ2-4; D is ambiguous. The DNA end favors TRBJ2-7, so the J call may be wrong. Looked up from germline, CDR1 is SQVTM and CDR2 is ANQGSEA. The CDR3 length is 13 residues.

Note on this clonotype: A much more abundant neighbour one base away suggests this may be a read error. The DNA of the CDR3 is TGTGCCTGCAGTTTATATGGGGCCAACGTCCTGACTTTC. This sequence encodes CACSLYGANVLTF. J is TRBJ2-6 and V is TRBV27; no definite D call. Per the germline V gene, CDR1 is MNHEY and CDR2 is SMNVEV (reference sequence). This CDR3 region has 13 residues.

In this sample, this clonotype turned up once. The V call is TRBV10-3, the J call TRBJ1-1; D is uncertain. Between the trimmed V and J ends, which lost 3 bases and 0 bases, there was a span of 2 bases. The CDR3 covers 12 residues. Germline CDR1 is ENHRY and CDR2 is SYGVKD. The CDR3 loop is CAISDLNTEAFF. Here the CDR3 DNA reads TGTGCCATCAGTGACCTGAACACTGAAGCTTTCTTT.

The V call is TRBV27, the J call TRBJ2-3, with 15 bases matching TRBD2. Germline assignment: CDR1 MNHEY and CDR2 SMNVEV (reference sequence). With V trimmed by 6 bases and J by 3 bases, 10 bases remained unmatched. This CDR3 is 18 amino acids long. The CDR3 spells CASSRGLAGGLGTDTQYF. The DNA of the CDR3 is TGTGCCAGCAGCCGAGGACTAGCGGGGGGGTTGGGGACAGATACGCAGTATTTT.

The chain uses TRBV29-1 and TRBJ1-3; maybe TRBD1 (6 bases). Per the germline V gene, CDR1 is SQVTM and CDR2 is ANQGSEA. The CDR3 runs to 15 residues. Trimming cost V 6 bases and J 0 bases, with 15 bases left between them. The CDR3 sequence: CSVPTGGVSGNTIYF. In nucleotides, the CDR3 is TGCAGCGTACCCACGGGGGGCGTCTCTGGAAACACCATATATTTT. The entire variable domain, with the rest obtained from reference TRBV29-1 and TRBJ1-3, is as follows: SAVISQKPSRDICQRGTSLTIQCQVDSQVTMMFWYRQQPGQSLTLIATANQGSEATYESGFVIDKFPISRPNLTFSTLTVSNMSPEDSSIYLCSVPTGGVSGNTIYFGEGSWLTVV.

This clonotype was detected a few times. The V gene is TRBV4-1, the J gene TRBJ1-6; no reliable D call. CDR3 length equals 15 residues. The V end lost 1 base, the J end lost 7 bases, and 11 bases lay between the germline ends. CDR1 MGHRA and CDR2 YSYEKL come from the germline V gene. CDR3 sequence: CASSQAGRSNSPLHF. The CDR3 DNA follows: TGCGCCAGCAGCCAAGCTGGACGGTCAAATTCACCCCTCCACTTT.

V is TRBV7-9 and J is TRBJ2-4; weak D call: TRBD1 (5 bases). The CDR3 is made up of 15 amino acids. Germline V gene data show CDR1 as SEHNR and CDR2 as FQNEAQ (reference sequence). Trimming pared 11 bases from V and 0 bases from J, leaving 17 bases between. CDR3 region: CASETVGLAKNIQYF. The CDR3 coding sequence is TGTGCCTCCGAGACAGTTGGTTTAGCCAAAAACATTCAGTACTTC.

The gene calls are TRBV3-1 and TRBJ2-4; unclear D gene. V was shortened by 2 bases and J by 13 bases, with 24 bases between the two germline ends. Germline lookup yields CDR1 LGHDT and CDR2 YNNKEL (reference sequence). The CDR3 consists of 16 residues. The CDR3 region is CASSQLGGYGRKVQYF. The CDR3 DNA reads TGTGCCAGCAGCCAACTGGGCGGATACGGAAGGAAGGTGCAGTACTTC.

V is TRBV5-1 and J is TRBJ2-3; 8 bases agree with TRBD2. There are 15 residues in the CDR3. Trimming cost V 4 bases and J 7 bases; bases outside gene matches: 11. Germline CDR1 reads SGHRS; CDR2 reads YFSETQ. The CDR3: CASSHTERGSNTQYF. Written as DNA, the CDR3 is TGCGCCAGCAGCCACACCGAGCGGGGGAGCAATACGCAGTATTTT.

V usage is TRBV20-1 and J usage is TRBJ2-3; D is unclear. The germline gives CDR1 DFQATT, CDR2 SNEGSKA (reference sequence). Trimming took off 5 bases at V and 0 bases at J, with 12 bases between the two ends. The CDR3 has 14 residues. CDR3: CSAYSLSSTDTQYF. CDR3 sequence (DNA): TGCAGTGCTTACTCATTGTCTAGCACAGATACGCAGTATTTT.

The V call is TRBV20-1, the J call TRBJ1-1; D is undetermined. This CDR3 has 13 amino acids. Looked up from germline, CDR1 is DFQATT and CDR2 is SNEGSKA (reference sequence). Deletions cut 3 bases from V and 8 bases from J, with 16 bases between. CDR3 sequence (DNA): TGCAGTGCTAGCCGCAGCCCCCAGGCGGAAGCTTTCTTT. This translates into CSASRSPQAEAFF.

The rearrangement links TRBV30 to TRBJ2-5; no definite D call. The J call could be wrong; TRBJ2-7 is a better fit for the DNA end. The CDR3 consists of 14 residues. Germline V gene sequence: CDR1 GTSNPN, CDR2 SVGIG (reference sequence). CDR3 sequence (DNA): TGTGCCTGGAGTAAGGCCGCGGTTAGCTACGAGCAGTACTTC. Protein: CAWSKAAVSYEQYF.

The rearrangement uses TRBV28 and TRBJ2-5; D possibly uses TRBD1 or TRBD2 (6 bases each). The J call may not be correct, given that the DNA end is closer to TRBJ2-7. CDR1 and CDR2 (germline): MDHEN, SYDVKM. The CDR3 contains 15 residues. CDR3 in amino acids: CASSPRGALRDEQYF. The CDR3 DNA reads as TGTGCCAGCAGCCCAAGGGGGGCCCTTCGGGACGAGCAGTACTTC.

This clonotype appeared a few times. J is TRBJ2-5 and V is TRBV29-1, with D unresolved. CDR1 is SQVTM, CDR2 ANQGSEA, per germline. The germline V and J ends were trimmed by 3 bases and 12 bases, with 17 bases remaining between them. CDR3 length equals 12 residues. CDR3 sequence: CSVETQDCGEYF. The CDR3 DNA reads TGCAGCGTTGAGACTCAGGATTGTGGGGAGTACTTC.

The rearrangement links TRBV10-2 to TRBJ2-7; a possible D gene is TRBD2 (6 bases). Germline V gene lookup returns CDR1 WSHSY and CDR2 SAAADI. V lost 6 bases and J 3 bases, leaving 15 bases between the germline ends. The CDR3 is made up of 14 amino acids. CDR3: CASSDTGDCYEQYF. The CDR3 DNA reads as TGCGCCAGCAGCGACACGGGGGATTGCTACGAGCAGTACTTC.

The chain uses TRBV4-3 and TRBJ1-3; D gene ambiguous. The CDR3 is 16 residues long. Per germline, CDR1 LGHNA and CDR2 YSLEER. The germline V and J ends were trimmed by 0 bases and 3 bases, with 12 bases remaining between them. Written as DNA, the CDR3 is TGCGCCAGCAGCCAAGATCGAGGAGGTTTTGGAAACACCATATATTTT. It is translated as CASSQDRGGFGNTIYF.

Worth noting for this clonotype: A much larger clone differs by one base, so this may be a read error. The chain is built from TRBV9 and TRBJ2-1; 11 nucleotides agree with TRBD2. CDR3 size: 15 residues. Germline V CDR1 and CDR2: SGDLS, YYNGEE. The CDR3 DNA reads TGTGCCAGCAGCGTCGGGACTAGCGGCTACAGTGAGCAGTTCTTC. Residues: CASSVGTSGYSEQFF.

This chain uses TRBV6-1 with TRBJ2-2; D is undetermined. This CDR3 has 12 residues. V dropped 4 bases and J dropped 3 bases, with 3 bases sitting between them. Germline values: CDR1 MNHNS, CDR2 SASEGT. The CDR3 is CASSAYTGELFF. Here the CDR3 DNA reads TGTGCCAGCAGTGCGTACACCGGGGAGCTGTTTTTT.

This chain joins TRBV20-1 and TRBJ2-4; D is undetermined. The end of the DNA is better explained by TRBJ2-7, so the J call may be wrong. Germline CDR1 DFQATT, CDR2 SNEGSKA (reference sequence). The CDR3 runs to 12 residues. The CDR3 reads CSAGIAPYEQYF. In DNA, the CDR3 is TGCAGTGCTGGGATTGCCCCCTACGAGCAGTACTTC.

The gene calls are TRBV4-1 and TRBJ1-2, with a weak D call TRBD1 (6 bases). Germline V gene lookup returns CDR1 MGHRA and CDR2 YSYEKL. This CDR3 is 14 amino acids long. V lost 7 bases and J lost 10, with 22 bases in between. CDR3 residues: CASNPLQGMIDYTF. CDR3 DNA: TGCGCCAGCAACCCACTGCAGGGGATGATAGACTACACCTTC.

This clonotype was recorded a few times. The rearrangement links TRBV20-1 to TRBJ2-7, with D possibly being TRBD2 (6 bases). Trimming removed 6 bases at V and 2 bases at J, with 17 bases between. The CDR3 length is 14 residues. Germline V gene data show CDR1 as DFQATT and CDR2 as SNEGSKA (reference sequence). The chain's CDR3 is CSAGGEFPAYEQYF. CDR3 bases: TGCAGTGCCGGCGGGGAATTCCCCGCCTACGAGCAGTACTTC.

This rearrangement joins TRBV11-2 to TRBJ2-5; 8 bases are shared with TRBD2. V dropped 1 base and J dropped 12; count of bases not matched to a gene: 4. CDR3 length: 12 residues. The V gene's germline CDR1 is SGHAT and CDR2 FQNNGV. The CDR3 is CASSLAGGDKYF. The DNA of the CDR3 is TGTGCCAGCAGCTTAGCCGGGGGGGATAAGTACTTC.

The J gene is TRBJ2-7, the V gene TRBV11-2; D is possibly TRBD1 or TRBD2 (6 bases each). TRBJ2-5 matches the DNA end more closely, so the J call is doubtful. The length of the CDR3 is 14 residues. Germline CDR1 is SGHAT and CDR2 is FQNNGV. The CDR3 region has the DNA TGTGCCAGCAGACCCATTAGGGGGGTACAGACCCAGTACTTC. This sequence encodes CASRPIRGVQTQYF.

The chain has TRBV2 and TRBJ2-3; D assignment may be TRBD1 or TRBD2 (5 bases each). V was clipped by 5 bases and J by 2 bases, with 14 bases between them. Germline-derived CDR1 and CDR2 are SNHLY and FYNNEI. The CDR3 runs to 15 residues. In DNA, the CDR3 is TGTGCCAGCAGTCCCATGGGGGTAGACACAGATACGCAGTATTTT. Translating it yields CASSPMGVDTDTQYF. The full variable domain, completed using reference TRBV2 and TRBJ2-3, is EPEVTQTPSHQVTQMGQEVILRCVPISNHLYFYWYRQILGQKVEFLVSFYNNEISEKSEIFDDQFSVERPDGSNFTLKIRSTKLEDSAMYFCASSPMGVDTDTQYFGPGTRLTVL.

This clonotype was found a few times. The rearrangement links TRBV12-3 or TRBV12-4 to TRBJ2-3, with a tentative D call TRBD1 (5 bases). The V and J ends lost 5 bases and 1 base respectively, with 13 bases between them. CDR3 size: 15 residues. CDR3 loop: CASSNVGARTDTQYF. The CDR3 DNA reads as TGTGCCAGCAGTAACGTAGGGGCCCGCACAGATACGCAGTATTTT.

This chain joins TRBV19 and TRBJ1-2; 7 bases are a match to TRBD1. The CDR3 is 16 amino acids. V lost 4 bases, J lost 5 bases, and 13 bases stayed unmatched. Germline V gene data show CDR1 as LNHDA and CDR2 as SQIVND (reference sequence). Here the CDR3 reads CASSTGTGDGSYGYTF. CDR3 coding DNA: TGTGCCAGTAGTACCGGAACAGGGGACGGTTCATATGGCTACACCTTC.

The chain carries TRBV4-1 and TRBJ2-2; D gene uncertain. CDR1 and CDR2 from the germline V gene are MGHRA and YSYEKL. This CDR3 comprises 14 residues. Trimming shortened V by 3 bases and J by 7 bases, and 12 bases separated the two germline ends. CDR3 sequence (DNA): TGCGCCAGCAGCCAGACTGTAGTTGACGGGGAGCTGTTTTTT. It translates to CASSQTVVDGELFF.

The chain uses TRBV7-9 and TRBJ2-7; D might be TRBD1 (5 bases). V was trimmed by 5 bases and J by 5 bases, leaving 13 bases between them. Germline lookup yields CDR1 SEHNR and CDR2 FQNEAQ (reference sequence). The CDR3 is made up of 13 amino acids. CDR3 bases: TGTGCCAGCAGCGAAGGGGTTCTAGACGAGCAGTACTTC. Translated: CASSEGVLDEQYF.

This chain joins TRBV4-3 and TRBJ2-3; no definite D call. Germline V gene lookup returns CDR1 LGHNA and CDR2 YSLEER. This CDR3 is 13 amino acids long. Trimming removed 2 bases at V and 6 bases at J, with 9 bases between. CDR3 nucleotides: TGCGCCAGCAGCCAATTACCCCCCGATACGCAGTATTTT. As protein: CASSQLPPDTQYF.

There are a few counts of this clonotype. The rearrangement joins TRBV7-2 to TRBJ2-3; D remains unclear. The V gene's germline CDR1 is SGHTA and CDR2 FQGNSA. Trimming took off 6 bases at V and 4 bases at J, with 14 bases between the two ends. The length of the CDR3 is 14 residues. CDR3: CASSGPYGADTQYF. The CDR3 nucleotides read TGTGCCAGCAGTGGGCCCTACGGAGCAGATACGCAGTATTTT.